Listed below are T cell receptor beta chains from one sample, sequenced in a study of blood T cell repertoires in COVID-19. Assay: immunoSEQ multiplex PCR; the TCRdb copy retains only in-frame clones and omits some. The sample holds about 67,000 clones, roughly 73% seen once. The sequenced material came from peripheral blood. The receptors originated from an older woman with acute or convalescent COVID-19. Each CDR3 is given with its conserved first and last residue. D genes are given only for firm matches. Some rows have no size entry. The others give once, few or many, or a class for an expanded clone.

v_call	d_call	j_call	clone_size	cdr3_nt	cdr3_aa
TRBV27	-	TRBJ1-2	once	TGTGCCAGCAGTTCGCACACAAAAGCTAACTATGGCTACACCTTC	CASSSHTKANYGYTF
TRBV10-3	-	TRBJ1-1	-	TGTGCCATCAGTGGGGGGGAAGAAGCTTTCTTT	CAISGGEEAFF
TRBV3-1/TRBV3-2	-	TRBJ2-7	-	TGTGCCAGCAGCCAAGAACTCAGGGTCGAGCAGTACTTC	CASSQELRVEQYF
TRBV19	-	TRBJ2-5	-	TGTGCCAGCAGTCTACGAACCCAAGAGACCCAGTACTTC	CASSLRTQETQYF
TRBV19	TRBD2	TRBJ2-1	few	TGTGCCAGTAGTTGGGGACTAGGAGGCTTGAAGGAGCAGTTCTTC	CASSWGLGGLKEQFF
TRBV6-5	TRBD2	TRBJ2-1	-	TGTGCCAGCAGTTTACTAGCGGGGGTTAACAATGAGCAGTTCTTC	CASSLLAGVNNEQFF
TRBV29-1	TRBD1	TRBJ2-7	-	TGCAGCGTTGAAGAGGACAGGGGGAGGTACGAGCAGTACTTC	CSVEEDRGRYEQYF
TRBV4-1	-	TRBJ1-6	-	TGCGCCAGCAGCCAGGCTAGCTCCTATAATTCACCCCTCCACTTT	CASSQASSYNSPLHF
TRBV5-6	TRBD1	TRBJ1-4	-	TGTGCCAGCAGCCGCCTGCCGGGACAGGGGATGGGTGAAAAACTGTTTTTT	CASSRLPGQGMGEKLFF
TRBV27	-	TRBJ1-3	-	TGTGCCAGCCTCGGTTGGAACACCATATATTTT	CASLGWNTIYF
TRBV4-2	TRBD2	TRBJ2-7	-	TGTGCCAGCAGCCAGGAGCGGGGGGCCTACGAGCAGTACTTC	CASSQERGAYEQYF
TRBV6-5	-	TRBJ2-7	once	TGTGCCAGCAGTTTCCCGGGAAGAGATTACGAGCAGTACTTC	CASSFPGRDYEQYF
TRBV6-5	TRBD1	TRBJ2-7	-	TGTGCCAGCAGTTACAGTAGACAGGGCTACGAGCAGTACTTC	CASSYSRQGYEQYF
TRBV12-3/TRBV12-4	-	TRBJ2-2	-	TGTGCCAGCAGCTTTAGCGGCACCGGGGAGCTGTTTTTT	CASSFSGTGELFF
TRBV6-2/TRBV6-3	TRBD1	TRBJ2-7	-	TGTGCCAGCACCCCGGACAGGGCCTACGAGCAGTACTTC	CASTPDRAYEQYF
TRBV18	TRBD1	TRBJ1-1	-	TGTGCCAGCTCGGTAGGGCTTAAACCCGTTGGACAGAGACAGGGAGTGACTGAAGCTTTCTTT	CASSVGLKPVGQRQGVTEAFF
TRBV21-1	-	TRBJ1-3	-	TGTGCCAGCAGCAAAGTAATCAAAGTCGGGACAGCCCTAAACACCATATATTTT	CASSKVIKVGTALNTIYF
TRBV3-1/TRBV3-2	-	TRBJ1-2	-	TGTGCCAGCAGCCATCTCAGGGGTAACTATGGCTACACCTTC	CASSHLRGNYGYTF
TRBV10-1	TRBD2	TRBJ2-5	-	TGCGCCAGCAGTGAGGGGACTAGCGGGGGACAAGAGACCCAGTACTTC	CASSEGTSGGQETQYF
TRBV7-9	TRBD1	TRBJ2-1	-	TGTGCCAGCAGCGTTACCGGGACAGTAGTAAATGAGCAGTTCTTC	CASSVTGTVVNEQFF
TRBV7-3	-	TRBJ2-1	-	TGTGCCAGCAGCTTACAAAACTTACAAGGGGTCGGGAATGAGCAGTTCTTC	CASSLQNLQGVGNEQFF
TRBV19	TRBD2	TRBJ2-7	-	TGTGCCAGTAGCCCTGGGACTAGCTACGAGCAGTACTTC	CASSPGTSYEQYF
TRBV7-3	TRBD2	TRBJ2-1	-	TGTGCCAGCAGCTTATACCCTAGCGGGGGGATCAATGAGCAGTTCTTC	CASSLYPSGGINEQFF
TRBV27	TRBD1	TRBJ2-2	-	TGTGCCAGCAGAAAATGGGACAGGGAAGGCGGGGAGCTGTTTTTT	CASRKWDREGGELFF
TRBV5-5	TRBD2	TRBJ2-1	few	TGTGCCAGCAGTTCAACTAGCGACTCCTACAATGAGCAGTTCTTC	CASSSTSDSYNEQFF
TRBV7-9	-	TRBJ1-3	many	TGTGCCAGCAGTCACGACAGCAGCTCTGGAAACACCATATATTTT	CASSHDSSSGNTIYF
TRBV13	TRBD2	TRBJ2-2	few	TGTGCCAGCAGCCTCGGACTAGCGGGGGCCACCGGGGAGCTGTTTTTT	CASSLGLAGATGELFF
TRBV7-8	-	TRBJ2-7	once	TGTGCCAGCAGCTTAGACTTTACCGTCTACGAGCAGTACTTC	CASSLDFTVYEQYF
TRBV6-5	-	TRBJ2-7	few	TGTGCCAGCAGTACTACGGGGGGCAGTTACGAGCAGTACTTC	CASSTTGGSYEQYF
TRBV12-3/TRBV12-4	-	TRBJ2-2	-	TGTGCCAGCAGTTTAGGGAGGAGAGAGCTGTTTTTT	CASSLGRRELFF
TRBV3-1/TRBV3-2	TRBD1	TRBJ1-5	few	TGTGCCAGCAGCCTCAACAGGGGTCAGCCCCAGCATTTT	CASSLNRGQPQHF
TRBV6-5	-	TRBJ2-7	-	TGTGCCAGCAGCCTGGGGACATTCGCCTACGAGCAGTACTTC	CASSLGTFAYEQYF
TRBV3-1/TRBV3-2	TRBD2	TRBJ2-7	-	TGTGCCAGCAGCCTACAGACTAGCGGGGGCTTTACTCCCTACGAGCAGTACTTC	CASSLQTSGGFTPYEQYF
TRBV19	TRBD1	TRBJ1-5	-	TGTGCCAGTAGTCGGTTTGGAGGGGGCATGGGCAATCAGCCCCAGCATTTT	CASSRFGGGMGNQPQHF
TRBV7-9	TRBD2	TRBJ2-3	-	TGTGCCAGCAGCTTAGACGGGACTACCCAGTATTTT	CASSLDGTTQYF
TRBV5-1	TRBD2	TRBJ2-7	-	TGCGCCAGCAGCCCCGCCAGCGGGACCCTACTTGGTGAGCAGTACTTC	CASSPASGTLLGEQYF
TRBV9	TRBD2	TRBJ2-3	-	TGTGCCAGCAGCGTAGCCAGCGGGGGGTTATCAAGCACAGATACGCAGTATTTT	CASSVASGGLSSTDTQYF
TRBV21-1	-	TRBJ1-1	-	TGTGCCAGCACCCTCAGGCCCACAGCCCCCTTGTACACTGAAGCTTTCTTT	CASTLRPTAPLYTEAFF
TRBV2	-	TRBJ1-4	-	TGTGCCAGCAGTGCCAGGACTAATGAAAAACTGTTTTTT	CASSARTNEKLFF
TRBV7-2	TRBD1	TRBJ1-2	once	TGTGCCAGCAGACAGGGACAGGGGGCTTATGGCTACACCTTC	CASRQGQGAYGYTF
TRBV2	TRBD1	TRBJ1-3	-	TGTGCCAGCAGCCTCCGGGACAGCTCCCTGACTACCTCTGGAAACACCATATATTTT	CASSLRDSSLTTSGNTIYF
TRBV7-9	-	TRBJ1-5	-	TGTGCCAGCAGCTTAGGCGGGACGGTGAATCAGCCCCAGCATTTT	CASSLGGTVNQPQHF
TRBV6-1	TRBD1	TRBJ2-3	-	TGTGCCAGCAGTGAAGGGGACAGGGGGGATGATACGCAGTATTTT	CASSEGDRGDDTQYF
TRBV7-3	-	TRBJ2-7	-	TGTGCCAGCAGTCAGTCCGTGACATCCCCGCAGTACTTC	CASSQSVTSPQYF
TRBV6-1	TRBD1	TRBJ1-2	-	TGTGCCAGCAGTATGACAGGGGAGGATGGCTACACCTTC	CASSMTGEDGYTF
TRBV4-2	-	TRBJ2-1	-	TGTGCCAGCAGCCAAGGGGAGGGGGGGGCTTACAATGAGCAGTTCTTC	CASSQGEGGAYNEQFF
TRBV5-1	-	TRBJ1-1	-	TGCGCCAGCACCCGGGGGGCCCCCACGTCCTCTGAAGCTTTCTTT	CASTRGAPTSSEAFF
TRBV6-5	-	TRBJ1-1	-	TGTGCCAGCAGCCGCCCCGCGGGGAACACTGAAGCTTTCTTT	CASSRPAGNTEAFF
TRBV20-1	TRBD2	TRBJ2-3	once	TGCAGTGCTAGTGGACTAGCGGTGACAGATACGCAGTATTTT	CSASGLAVTDTQYF
TRBV18	TRBD1	TRBJ1-4	-	TGTGCCAGCTCATCGGTCGAGCAGGGGGCGCATAAACTGTTTTTT	CASSSVEQGAHKLFF
TRBV10-2	-	TRBJ1-3	-	TGCGCCAGCAGTGAGTCAGGGAGCTCTGGAAACACCATATATTTT	CASSESGSSGNTIYF